The 9 T cell receptor beta chains below all came from one sample that was sequenced in a study of PD-1 blockade in classical Hodgkin lymphoma. Using immunoSEQ multiplex PCR, the repertoire was profiled, and TCRdb retains in-frame clones only, with some absent. The sample consists of about 17,000 clones, roughly 87% of them appearing once. Documented time point: newly diagnosed, previously untreated cHL patient sample. Source material: peripheral blood mononuclear cells (PBMCs). All receptors come from a human donor with classical Hodgkin lymphoma.

The chain is built from TRBV9 and TRBJ1-1, with D maybe TRBD1 (6 bases). The CDR3 length is 14 residues. CDR1 and CDR2 from the germline V gene are SGDLS and YYNGEE. V lost 4 bases, J lost 7 bases, and 17 bases lay in between. The CDR3 region has the DNA TGTGCCAGCAGCCCAGCCTCTGGAGGGGGTGAAGCTTTCTTT. This encodes CASSPASGGGEAFF.

The chain is built from TRBV5-1 and TRBJ1-4, with D unclear. Germline V gene sequence: CDR1 SGHRS, CDR2 YFSETQ. The CDR3 covers 17 residues. V was shortened by 7 bases and J by 0 bases, with 19 bases between the two germline ends. CDR3 sequence reads: CASSVVGKVATNEKLFF. The CDR3 region has the DNA TGCGCCAGCTCGGTTGTGGGGAAAGTTGCAACTAATGAAAAACTGTTTTTT. Full variable domain (outside the CDR3, taken from reference TRBV5-1 and TRBJ1-4): KAGVTQTPRYLIKTRGQQVTLSCSPISGHRSVSWYQQTPGQGLQFLFEYFSETQRNKGNFPGRFSGRQFSNSRSEMNVSTLELGDSALYLCASSVVGKVATNEKLFFGSGTQLSVL.

This chain links TRBV5-1 with TRBJ2-5; 9 bases line up with TRBD2. CDR1 SGHRS and CDR2 YFSETQ come from the germline V gene. The CDR3 extends over 16 amino acids. The junction had 11 bases not matched to a gene; V was cut back by 4 bases and J by 4 bases. CDR3 in amino acids: CASSRMTSGGGETQYF. The CDR3 coding sequence is TGCGCCAGCAGCCGAATGACTAGCGGAGGCGGAGAGACCCAGTACTTC.

The chain employs TRBV5-7 and TRBJ2-7, with 11 bases lining up with TRBD1. TRBV5-7 is placed among ORFs of uncertain function. The J segment lost 3 bases and the V segment lost 4 bases, leaving 3 bases of the junction unmatched. CDR3 length: 14 amino acids. The CDR3 sequence is CASSPGQGVYEQYF. As DNA, the CDR3 is TGTGCCAGCAGCCCGGGACAGGGGGTCTACGAGCAGTACTTC.

The CDR3 reads CASSRQGAGYEQYF. Here the CDR3 DNA reads TGTGCCAGCAGCCGGCAGGGGGCTGGCTACGAGCAGTACTTC. The rearrangement links TRBV7-8 to TRBJ2-7, with TRBD1 identical over 8 bases. Germline values: CDR1 SGHVS, CDR2 FQNEAQ. The CDR3 loop spans 14 amino acids. V lost 5 bases to trimming and J lost 3 bases; unmatched junction nucleotides: 6.

This clone was counted only a few times. One end of the junction is discordant with germline, which a read error may explain. The V gene is TRBV28, the J gene TRBJ1-5; possibly TRBD1 for D (5 bases). Germline V gives CDR1 MDHEN, CDR2 SYDVKM. The CDR3 sequence is 17 residues long. CDR3 nucleotide sequence: TGTGCCACCAGTCTCCAGTGGGGTGGGTCAGGGAGGCAGCCCCAGCATTTT. Translation gives CATSLQWGGSGRQPQHF.

This clone was found a few times. The chain couples TRBV4-2 to TRBJ2-7; 11 bases agree with TRBD2. Germline-derived CDR1 and CDR2 are LGHNA and YNFKEQ. The CDR3 totals 14 residues. Trimming cost V 4 bases and J 4 bases; bases outside gene matches: 3. As DNA, the CDR3 is TGTGCCAGCAGCCGGGGACTAGCGGCTTACGAGCAGTACTTC. Translating gives CASSRGLAAYEQYF.

The gene calls are TRBV6-5 and TRBJ2-7; D tentatively reads TRBD1 or TRBD2 (5 bases each). The germline V gene has CDR1 MNHEY and CDR2 SVGAGI. The V end was cut by 4 bases, the J end by 6 bases, with 16 bases between. The length of the CDR3 is 14 residues. The CDR3 region has the DNA TGTGCCAGCAGTTTAACCGGGACCCGGAGCGAGCAGTACTTC. Protein: CASSLTGTRSEQYF.

The V call is TRBV6-6, the J call TRBJ2-3; 8 positions match TRBD2. This CDR3 contains 16 residues. The ends lost 0 bases at V and 4 bases at J; junction bases unmatched: 6. The germline gives CDR1 MNHNY, CDR2 SVGAGI (reference sequence). CDR3: CASSYSQGAGADTQYF. The CDR3 coding sequence is TGTGCCAGCAGTTACTCCCAGGGAGCGGGAGCAGATACGCAGTATTTT.